Below are 28 T cell receptor beta chains sequenced from a single sample in a study of blood T cell repertoires in COVID-19. The repertoire was sequenced with immunoSEQ multiplex PCR; TCRdb's copy has only in-frame clones and lacks some. The sample holds roughly 250,000 clones, approximately 83% seen once. Sequencing was performed on peripheral blood. Every receptor here comes from a man aged 45-65 years with active or convalescent COVID-19.

The chain has TRBV19 and TRBJ2-2, with a tentative D call TRBD1 (6 bases). Looked up from germline, CDR1 is LNHDA and CDR2 is SQIVND (reference sequence). V lost 3 bases and J lost 5, with 16 bases in between. The CDR3 is made up of 16 amino acids. CDR3 nucleotides: TGTGCCAGTAGTATGGGGGCAGGGGCAGGTACCGGGGAGCTGTTTTTT. Residues: CASSMGAGAGTGELFF.

The genes are TRBV6-5 and TRBJ1-2; TRBD1 is a possible D gene (5 bases). This CDR3 region has 14 residues. Germline values: CDR1 MNHEY, CDR2 SVGAGI. Trimming took off 7 bases at V and 3 bases at J, with 15 bases between the two ends. CDR3 DNA sequence: TGTGCCAGCACCGCCTCCAGGGTGCACTATGGCTACACCTTC. Encoded protein: CASTASRVHYGYTF.

V gene TRBV3-1 (or the pseudogene TRBV3-2) combines with J gene TRBJ1-2; 8 bases are shared with TRBD1. There are 15 residues in the CDR3. V lost 2 bases to trimming and J lost 3 bases; unmatched junction nucleotides: 5. CDR1 and CDR2 (germline): LGHDT, YNNKEL (reference sequence). DNA of the CDR3: TGTGCCAGCAGCCAAAGCCCAGGGGGCTACTATGGCTACACCTTC. Protein sequence: CASSQSPGGYYGYTF.

The chain's CDR3 is CASSSSQEGYGYTF. DNA for the CDR3: TGTGCCAGCAGTTCGAGCCAGGAAGGCTATGGCTACACCTTC. The chain is built from TRBV6-5 and TRBJ1-2; D call uncertain. This CDR3 has 14 residues. CDR1 is MNHEY, CDR2 SVGAGI, per germline. Trimming pared 4 bases from V and 4 bases from J, leaving 13 bases between.

This rearrangement joins TRBV11-3 to TRBJ2-1, with TRBD2 matching over 9 bases. CDR3 length: 15 residues. V lost 3 bases, J lost 5 bases, and 5 bases stayed unmatched. Germline V gives CDR1 SGHNT, CDR2 YENEEA. This chain's CDR3 is CASSFGGGVNNEQFF. The DNA for the CDR3 is TGTGCCAGCAGCTTCGGCGGGGGGGTAAACAATGAGCAGTTCTTC.

Written as DNA, the CDR3 is TGCAGTGCTATTGACAGGGGGCCTGGGGCCAACGTCCTGACTTTC. This translates into CSAIDRGPGANVLTF. The chain is built from TRBV20-1 and TRBJ2-6; 10 bases agree with TRBD1. The CDR3 consists of 15 residues. CDR1 is DFQATT, CDR2 SNEGSKA, per germline (reference sequence). V lost 4 bases to trimming and J lost 2 bases; unmatched junction nucleotides: 2.

The chain couples TRBV9 to TRBJ2-7; 8 bases agree with TRBD1. Germline V gives CDR1 SGDLS, CDR2 YYNGEE. The ends lost 4 bases at V and 3 bases at J; junction bases unmatched: 9. The CDR3 consists of 15 residues. The CDR3 sequence is CASSPIRDRFYEQYF. In DNA, the CDR3 is TGTGCCAGCAGCCCCATTCGGGACAGGTTCTACGAGCAGTACTTC.

J is TRBJ1-5 and V is TRBV6-5; perhaps TRBD1 as D (5 bases). Trimming took off 4 bases at V and 2 bases at J, with 15 bases between the two ends. The CDR3 is 16 amino acids. Germline lookup yields CDR1 MNHEY and CDR2 SVGAGI. The CDR3 loop reads CASSSRGEGGNQPQHF. Here the CDR3 DNA reads TGTGCCAGCAGTTCCCGGGGGGAAGGGGGCAATCAGCCCCAGCATTTT.

This clone was counted only a few times. CDR3 sequence (DNA): TGTGCCAGCAGTGTCGCGGGACAGCCTGGGAGGACTGAAGCTTTCTTT. Protein: CASSVAGQPGRTEAFF. V and J are TRBV27 and TRBJ1-1; 7 bases line up with TRBD1. There are 16 residues in the CDR3. J gave up 5 bases and V 5 bases, and 14 bases lay outside the gene matches. CDR1 MNHEY and CDR2 SMNVEV come from the germline V gene (reference sequence).

The chain recombines TRBV7-3 with TRBJ2-5; the D gene is possibly TRBD2 (6 bases). Germline CDR1 is SGHTA and CDR2 is FQGTGA. Trimming pared 5 bases from V and 5 bases from J, leaving 18 bases between. This CDR3 is built from 15 residues. The CDR3: CASSPTNARGETQYF. The CDR3 bases are TGTGCCAGCAGCCCCACAAATGCCCGGGGGGAGACCCAGTACTTC.

This chain connects TRBV9 to TRBJ1-1, with 7 bases aligning to TRBD1. This CDR3 has 15 amino acids. V shed 4 bases, J shed 0 bases, and the junction held 6 bases outside the gene matches. Germline lookup yields CDR1 SGDLS and CDR2 YYNGEE. Here the CDR3 reads CASSFRDSMNTEAFF. The CDR3 DNA reads as TGTGCCAGCAGCTTCCGGGACAGCATGAACACTGAAGCTTTCTTT.

This clone was picked up one time. The chain combines TRBV30 with TRBJ1-2; D not resolved. CDR1 is GTSNPN and CDR2 is SVGIG in the germline V gene (reference sequence). This CDR3 is 13 amino acids long. Trimming took off 3 bases at V and 7 bases at J, with 15 bases between the two ends. CDR3 in amino acids: CAWRNDIEGGYTF. The CDR3 region has the DNA TGTGCCTGGAGGAATGACATAGAAGGTGGCTACACCTTC.

V usage is TRBV18 and J usage is TRBJ1-4, with 8 bases matching TRBD1. In germline, CDR1 is KGHSH, CDR2 LQKENI. The CDR3 consists of 15 residues. V trimming: 6 bases; J trimming: 4 bases; junction bases outside the gene matches: 7. The CDR3 DNA reads TGTGCCAGCTCGCTCGACAGGGGAAATAATGAAAAACTGTTTTTT. It is translated as CASSLDRGNNEKLFF.

The chain combines TRBV7-9 with TRBJ1-3; 7 nucleotides agree with TRBD1. The length of the CDR3 is 15 residues. In germline, CDR1 is SEHNR, CDR2 FQNEAQ (reference sequence). V trimming: 5 bases; J trimming: 0 bases; junction bases outside the gene matches: 4. Written as DNA, the CDR3 is TGTGCCAGCAGCCCAAGGACAGGCTCTGGAAACACCATATATTTT. Translation: CASSPRTGSGNTIYF.

V gene TRBV5-1 combines with J gene TRBJ2-7, with unresolved D. The CDR3 sequence is 14 residues long. Germline CDR1 is SGHRS and CDR2 is YFSETQ. Trimming took 4 bases from V and 4 from J, leaving 15 bases between them. The DNA for the CDR3 is TGCGCCAGCAGCCAAAAAACTGGGCCTTACGAGCAGTACTTC. It yields the protein CASSQKTGPYEQYF.

This chain connects TRBV24-1 to TRBJ1-2; 10 bases align to TRBD1. CDR1 is KGHDR and CDR2 is SFDVKD in the germline V gene. The V gene end was trimmed by 3 bases and the J gene end by 6 bases; junction bases not matched to a gene: 6. The CDR3 is 15 amino acids. The CDR3, as DNA: TGTGCCACCAGTGATGACCGGGACAGGGGACATGGCTACACCTTC. It codes for CATSDDRDRGHGYTF.

This chain connects TRBV4-1 to TRBJ1-4; 7 positions agree with TRBD1. J was trimmed by 8 bases and V by 1 base; bases with no gene match: 7. This CDR3 comprises 15 residues. Germline V gene sequence: CDR1 MGHRA, CDR2 YSYEKL. The CDR3 spells CASSQVVTGIEKLFF. CDR3 DNA sequence: TGCGCCAGCAGCCAAGTTGTGACAGGGATAGAAAAACTGTTTTTT.

This clone has just a few counts. The chain combines TRBV6-1 with TRBJ2-7; 8 bases are a match to TRBD1. The CDR3 contains 17 residues. Germline V gene lookup returns CDR1 MNHNS and CDR2 SASEGT. The J segment lost 1 base and the V segment lost 1 base, leaving 9 bases of the junction unmatched. CDR3 coding DNA: TGTGCCAGCAGTGAAGTGGTAAGGACAGGGAATTCCTACGAGCAGTACTTC. It specifies CASSEVVRTGNSYEQYF.

J is TRBJ1-1 and V is TRBV28; 7 bases are shared with TRBD1. Germline V lookup: CDR1 MDHEN, CDR2 SYDVKM. V lost 5 bases to trimming and J lost 4 bases; unmatched junction nucleotides: 13. CDR3 length equals 16 residues. The CDR3 nucleotides read TGTGCCAGCAGTGAAAACAGGGGACGGGGAAGCACTGAAGCTTTCTTT. It yields the protein CASSENRGRGSTEAFF.

The chain links TRBV30 to TRBJ1-2; TRBD1 might be the D (5 bases). This CDR3 is 14 amino acids long. Between the trimmed V and J ends, which lost 2 bases and 3 bases, there was a span of 13 bases. Germline V gives CDR1 GTSNPN, CDR2 SVGIG (reference sequence). CDR3 in DNA: TGTGCCTGGAGTCCATCAGGGTTGGACTATGGCTACACCTTC. Encoded protein: CAWSPSGLDYGYTF.

V usage is TRBV2 and J usage is TRBJ1-6, with D hard to call. The CDR3 contains 16 residues. In germline, CDR1 is SNHLY, CDR2 FYNNEI. V dropped 3 bases and J dropped 0 bases, with 9 bases sitting between them. CDR3 nucleotide sequence: TGTGCCAGCAGTGAGAGGGAAAGCTCCTATAATTCACCCCTCCACTTT. It yields the protein CASSERESSYNSPLHF.

This clone occurred a few times. The chain is built from TRBV5-4 and TRBJ2-5; D ambiguous. V lost 4 bases, J lost 4 bases, and 11 bases lay in between. CDR1 is SGHNT and CDR2 is YYREEE in the germline V gene (reference sequence). The CDR3 runs 13 residues. The CDR3, as DNA: TGTGCCAGCAGCCGCCAGGTTGGAGAGACCCAGTACTTC. Its protein is CASSRQVGETQYF. The full variable domain, its missing parts supplied by reference TRBV5-4 and TRBJ2-5, is ETGVTQSPTHLIKTRGQQVTLRCSSQSGHNTVSWYQQALGQGPQFIFQYYREEENGRGNFPPRFSGLQFPNYSSELNVNALELDDSALYLCASSRQVGETQYFGPGTRLLVL.

The chain joins TRBV15 to TRBJ1-5; D perhaps matches TRBD1 (6 bases). Looked up from germline, CDR1 is LNHNV and CDR2 is YYDKDF (reference sequence). Trimming removed 5 bases at V and 0 bases at J, with 11 bases between. The CDR3 has 15 residues. In nucleotides, the CDR3 is TGTGCCACCAGCGGGGGCGGTTATAGCAATCAGCCCCAGCATTTT. This sequence encodes CATSGGGYSNQPQHF.

The V gene is TRBV29-1, the J gene TRBJ2-2; no clear D. The germline gives CDR1 SQVTM, CDR2 ANQGSEA. The CDR3 has 15 residues. V was cut by 6 bases and J by 1 base, with 15 bases left in between. CDR3 DNA: TGCAGCGTACCCGCCGCGAACCGGAACACCGGGGAGCTGTTTTTT. This encodes CSVPAANRNTGELFF.

This rearrangement joins TRBV7-2 to TRBJ1-5; no clear D gene. Germline V gives CDR1 SGHTA, CDR2 FQGNSA. The length of the CDR3 is 18 residues. V lost 1 base and J lost 0, with 16 bases in between. CDR3 sequence: CASSLVGRFDYSNQPQHF. For the CDR3, the DNA is TGTGCCAGCAGCTTAGTGGGCAGGTTTGATTATAGCAATCAGCCCCAGCATTTT.

The chain joins TRBV28 to TRBJ1-5; 7 bases fit TRBD1. The V gene end was trimmed by 6 bases and the J gene end by 7 bases; junction bases not matched to a gene: 9. The CDR3 sequence is 14 residues long. Germline V CDR1 and CDR2: MDHEN, SYDVKM. The CDR3 DNA reads TGTGCCAGCAGAAAGGGGGCAGAGGGACAGCCCCAGCATTTT. Protein product: CASRKGAEGQPQHF. Supplemented by reference TRBV28 and TRBJ1-5, the full variable domain reads DVKVTQSSRYLVKRTGEKVFLECVQDMDHENMFWYRQDPGLGLRLIYFSYDVKMKEKGDIPEGYSVSREKKERFSLILESASTNQTSMYLCASRKGAEGQPQHFGDGTRLSIL.

The chain's CDR3 is CATSLRDREKDTEAFF. The CDR3 bases are TGCGCCACCAGTCTCCGGGACAGGGAGAAGGACACTGAAGCTTTCTTT. The chain joins TRBV5-1 to TRBJ1-1; 9 bases map to TRBD1. V shed 9 bases and J 3 bases; nucleotides not matched to a gene: 15. The V gene's germline CDR1 is SGHRS and CDR2 YFSETQ. The CDR3 contains 16 residues.

The chain is built from TRBV6-6 and TRBJ1-4, with D perhaps TRBD1 (5 bases). V was clipped by 0 bases and J by 8 bases, with 13 bases between them. Germline assignment: CDR1 MNHNY and CDR2 SVGAGI (reference sequence). CDR3 size: 15 residues. The CDR3 here is CASSYSMGEGEKLFF. For the CDR3, the DNA is TGTGCCAGCAGTTACTCGATGGGGGAGGGGGAAAAACTGTTTTTT.